These 29 T cell receptor beta chains came from one sample sequenced in a study of tissue T cells after allogeneic stem cell transplantation (dated by TCRdb to the early 2020s). Library creation used the immunoSEQ multiplex PCR assay. What TCRdb holds here is the immuneACCESS table cut down to in-frame rearrangements. Part of the clones is not present; checked against another copy, under half of the missing clones reflect an unresolved V gene, and the others are unexplained. Here the sample has some 5,000 clones; roughly 52% occur a single time. The ten top clones hold approximately 10% of the sample. Reading the label with the study, this specimen's time point is: mouse harvest day 7 after allogeneic transplant. Each mouse graft consisted of 10^7 T-cell-depleted bone marrow cells plus 10^6 splenic CD5+ T cells and was given by tail vein injection. The sample consisted of gut tissue. The source of these receptors is a female BALB/c mouse given C57BL/6 T cells with graft-versus-host disease after an allogeneic hematopoietic cell transplant.

This clone has more than one count but fewer than ten. Gene names and germline refer to mouse. The DNA ends 1 residue before the CDR3 does, and the rest of the CDR3 is filled in from the germline J gene. J is TRBJ2-3 and V is TRBV26; D assignment may be TRBD1 or TRBD2 (5 bases each). This CDR3 is built from 14 residues. Trimming took off 4 bases at V and 5 bases at J, with 13 bases between the two ends. The V gene's germline CDR1 is KGHPV and CDR2 FQNQEV (reference sequence). The part of the CDR3 DNA that was read is TGTGCCAGCAGTCCGGGACCGGCGGTAGAAACGCTGTAT. Residues: CASSPGPAVETLY. The whole CDR3 sequence is CASSPGPAVETLYF.

The sample holds a few counts of this clone. Gene names are the mouse ones. The CDR3 end falls 1 residue outside the read, so it is completed with the germline J gene. The chain employs TRBV26 and TRBJ1-2; 7 bases are a match to TRBD1. V was clipped by 3 bases and J by 1 base; unmatched bases: 2. This CDR3 region has 14 residues. Germline assignment: CDR1 KGHPV and CDR2 FQNQEV (reference sequence). The CDR3 DNA, read in part, is TGTGCCAGCAGTCTCGCAGGGGGAAACTCCGACTACACC. This sequence encodes CASSLAGGNSDYT. The entire CDR3 reads CASSLAGGNSDYTF.

By proportion, this clone is large. Any gene name here is a mouse gene name. The CDR3 goes on 1 residue after the read ends, and that part is filled in from the germline J gene. The chain is built from TRBV13-2 and TRBJ2-5; 7 bases are shared with TRBD2. This CDR3 contains 12 residues. Per the germline V gene, CDR1 is NNHNN and CDR2 is SYGAGS (reference sequence). V was clipped by 2 bases and J by 9 bases; unmatched bases: 3. The sequenced part of the CDR3 DNA is TGTGCCAGCGGTGAGCAGACTGGGACCCAGTAC. It is translated as CASGEQTGTQY. The CDR3 reads in full as CASGEQTGTQYF.

About this clone itself: These gene names are mouse names. The CDR3 goes on 1 residue after the read ends, and that part is filled in from the germline J gene. The same CDR3 also results from other DNA sequences found in this sample. The V call is TRBV26, the J call TRBJ1-1; D may be TRBD1 (5 bases). In germline, CDR1 is KGHPV, CDR2 FQNQEV (reference sequence). Trimming removed 3 bases from V and 1 base from J, with 9 bases in between. This CDR3 region has 14 residues. The CDR3 here is CASSLGQGNTEVFF. The CDR3 DNA, read in part, is TGTGCCAGCAGTCTAGGTCAGGGAAACACAGAAGTCTTC.

With respect to this clone: Germline and genes: mouse. Read sequence stops 1 residue before the CDR3 end, and the germline J gene provides the missing end. V and J are TRBV22 and TRBJ2-5; TRBD1 was called by the table and not checked on the DNA. TRBV22 is recorded as a pseudogene. This CDR3 contains 13 residues. CDR3 amino acids: CASSWTGGDTQYF. The sequenced CDR3 bases are TGTGCCAGCAGTTGGACAGGGGGAGACACCCAGTAC.

The count of this clone is one. Gene and germline names: mouse. The read ends 1 residue before the CDR3 terminus; that terminus is restored from the germline J gene. The V and J genes are TRBV3 and TRBJ1-3; 9 bases are a match to TRBD1. V lost 5 bases and J lost 3; bases outside the gene matches: 2. This CDR3 is built from 14 residues. The germline V gene encodes CDR1 SNHLY and CDR2 FYNGKV (reference sequence). The CDR3 loop reads CASSPTGGGNTLYF. Incomplete CDR3 DNA: TGTGCCAGCAGCCCGACAGGGGGTGGAAATACGCTCTAT.

This clone was counted a few times. Gene names are mouse gene names. The CDR3 bases that were read are TGTGCCCCGGGACTGGGGGGAAACACCTTGTAC. Translated: CAPGLGGNTLY. In full, the CDR3 is CAPGLGGNTLYF. This chain links TRBV4 with TRBJ2-4, with 12 bases lining up with TRBD2. The CDR3 goes on 1 residue after the read ends, and that part is filled in from the germline J gene. The CDR3 extends over 12 amino acids. Germline CDR1 and CDR2: LGHDT and YNNKQL (reference sequence). The ends lost 11 bases at V and 5 bases at J; junction bases unmatched: 2.

In the case of this clone: Mouse gene names apply. The read terminates 1 residue before the CDR3 end, so the remaining end is supplied by the germline J gene. The chain couples TRBV4 to TRBJ1-1, with a possible D match to TRBD1 (6 bases). Germline V gene sequence: CDR1 LGHDT, CDR2 YNNKQL (reference sequence). CDR3 size: 15 residues. The ends were cut back, 3 bases at V and 0 bases at J, with 11 bases in the middle. The covered CDR3 bases are TGTGCCAGCAGCTATGGGGGGCATGCAAACACAGAAGTCTTC. It codes for CASSYGGHANTEVF. In full, the CDR3 is CASSYGGHANTEVFF.

By frequency in the sample, this clone is large (0.1 to 1%). Mouse germline and gene names are used. The read ends 1 residue before the CDR3 terminus; that terminus is restored from the germline J gene. The chain has TRBV14 and TRBJ1-2, with D possibly TRBD1 on 6 matching bases. The CDR3 runs to 14 residues. V lost 5 bases, J lost 0 bases, and 11 bases lay in between. Germline CDR1 reads SGHDT; CDR2 reads FRDEAV. This chain's CDR3 is CASSTGTTNSDYTF. Partial CDR3 DNA: TGTGCCAGCAGCACCGGGACAACAAACTCCGACTACACC.

As to this clone: The genes and germline here are from mouse. The read ends 1 residue early relative to the CDR3; the germline J gene fills the gap. J is TRBJ2-4 and V is TRBV15; 10 bases match TRBD2. The J segment lost 3 bases and the V segment lost 5 bases, leaving 5 bases of the junction unmatched. Germline values: CDR1 SGHND, CDR2 FRSKSL. The CDR3 is made up of 15 amino acids. CDR3 residues: CASSRLGGGQNTLYF. Partial CDR3 DNA: TGTGCCAGCAGTAGACTGGGGGGAGGACAAAACACCTTGTAC.

A word on this clone: The listed genes are named as in mouse. The missing CDR3 end, 1 residue past where the read stops, is filled in from the germline J gene. The V call is TRBV26, the J call TRBJ2-3, with TRBD2 matching 8 bases. Germline-derived CDR1 and CDR2 are KGHPV and FQNQEV (reference sequence). CDR3 length: 16 amino acids. J lost 0 bases, V lost 2 bases, and 4 bases had no gene match. CDR3 amino acids: CASSLMGGASAETLYF. The CDR3 bases that were read are TGTGCCAGCAGTCTGATGGGGGGGGCTAGTGCAGAAACGCTGTAT. Full variable domain (missing parts from reference TRBV26 and TRBJ2-3): NSKVIQTPRYLVKGQGQKAKMRCIPEKGHPVVFWYQQNKNNEFKFLINFQNQEVLQQIDMTEKRFSAECPSNSPCSLEIQSSEAGDSALYLCASSLMGGASAETLYFGSGTRLTVL.

With respect to this clone: Genes here carry mouse names. The sequence runs out 1 residue before the end of the CDR3; the remainder is reconstructed from the germline J gene. The J gene is TRBJ2-1, the V gene TRBV26, with TRBD2 identical over 11 bases. Germline V CDR1 and CDR2: KGHPV, FQNQEV (reference sequence). The junction had 2 bases not matched to a gene; V was cut back by 6 bases and J by 1 base. The CDR3 is 15 amino acids. This CDR3 reads CASSRTGGNYAEQFF. CDR3 DNA, as far as it was read: TGTGCCAGCAGCCGGACTGGGGGGAACTATGCTGAGCAGTTC.

The sample holds one count of this clone. Mouse gene names apply. Read coverage stops 1 residue before the CDR3 terminus; the germline J gene supplies the remainder. The chain uses TRBV26 and TRBJ2-3; TRBD1 matches at 7 bases. Unmatched junction bases numbered 5, after V lost 2 bases and J lost 0 bases. The CDR3 consists of 16 residues. CDR1 is KGHPV and CDR2 is FQNQEV in the germline V gene (reference sequence). This CDR3 reads CASSLHRGSSAETLYF. Incomplete CDR3 DNA: TGTGCCAGCAGTCTGCACAGGGGATCTAGTGCAGAAACGCTGTAT.

As to this clone: Each gene name is a mouse one. The CDR3 goes on 1 residue after the read ends, and that part is filled in from the germline J gene. V and J are TRBV3 and TRBJ2-5; 8 nucleotides align to TRBD2. Germline lookup yields CDR1 SNHLY and CDR2 FYNGKV (reference sequence). The CDR3 spans 14 residues. The trim removed 1 base at V and 7 bases at J, leaving 4 bases unmatched. CDR3 bases read: TGTGCCAGCAGCTTAGGTCTGGGGGGAAACACCCAGTAC. This encodes CASSLGLGGNTQY. The full CDR3 is CASSLGLGGNTQYF.

In its sample, this clone was seen a few times. Germline and genes: mouse. The CDR3 extends 1 residue past the end of the read, so its final part is completed from the germline J gene. The chain carries TRBV26 and TRBJ2-7; the D is unclear. The CDR3 has 11 residues. CDR1 KGHPV and CDR2 FQNQEV come from the germline V gene (reference sequence). V was pared by 2 bases and J by 4 bases, with 3 bases between. CDR3 loop: CASSLVYEQYF. CDR3 bases read: TGTGCCAGCAGTCTGGTATATGAACAGTAC.

Of note for this clone: Gene names and germline match the mouse. Sequencing ends 1 residue short of the CDR3 end; the germline J gene provides the rest. The rearrangement uses TRBV26 and TRBJ2-7, with TRBD2 as a possible D gene (6 bases). The CDR3 is 12 residues long. Deletions cut 8 bases from V and 2 bases from J, with 10 bases between. CDR1 KGHPV and CDR2 FQNQEV come from the germline V gene (reference sequence). The CDR3 DNA, read in part, is TGTGCCAGCGGCCGGGGGGCCTATGAACAGTAC. It yields the protein CASGRGAYEQY. The entire CDR3 is CASGRGAYEQYF.

On this clone itself: Gene names follow the mouse nomenclature. The sequence runs out 1 residue before the end of the CDR3; the remainder is reconstructed from the germline J gene. The gene calls are TRBV19 and TRBJ2-5; D unresolved. The CDR3 loop spans 14 amino acids. The V gene's germline CDR1 is FNHDT and CDR2 SITEND (reference sequence). V was clipped by 2 bases and J by 2 bases, with 9 bases between them. CDR3 bases read: TGTGCCAGCAGTATCCCCCAAATCCAAGACACCCAGTAC. Protein product: CASSIPQIQDTQY. The full CDR3 is CASSIPQIQDTQYF. Full variable domain (outside the CDR3, taken from reference TRBV19 and TRBJ2-5): GGIITQTPKFLIGQEGQKLTLKCQQNFNHDTMYWYRQDSGKGLRLIYYSITENDLQKGDLSEGYDASREKKSSFSLTVTSAQKNEMAVFLCASSIPQIQDTQYFGPGTRLLVL.

Concerning this clone: Mouse names are used for the genes. The CDR3 end lies 1 residue beyond the end of the read and is filled in from the germline J gene. The chain couples TRBV14 to TRBJ2-5; perhaps D is TRBD1 or TRBD2 (6 bases each). Germline CDR1 reads SGHDT; CDR2 reads FRDEAV. V was cut by 2 bases and J by 2 bases, with 9 bases left in between. The CDR3 covers 14 residues. The sequenced CDR3 bases are TGTGCCAGCAGTTTAGGGGGGTTCCAAGACACCCAGTAC. It translates to CASSLGGFQDTQY. The whole CDR3 reads CASSLGGFQDTQYF.

The table lists this clone with a few counts. All gene names here are mouse names. The read is 1 residue too short to cover the CDR3 end, so that end is filled in from the germline J gene. This chain joins TRBV26 and TRBJ2-3; 8 bases are shared with TRBD1. Trimming cost V 4 bases and J 0 bases; bases outside gene matches: 0. Germline V lookup: CDR1 KGHPV, CDR2 FQNQEV (reference sequence). CDR3 size: 14 residues. The sequenced CDR3 bases are TGTGCCAGCAGTCGGGACAGGAGTGCAGAAACGCTGTAT. This codes for CASSRDRSAETLY. The entire CDR3 is CASSRDRSAETLYF.

To note about this clone: The genes are named according to mouse. The read ends 1 residue before the CDR3 terminus; that terminus is restored from the germline J gene. J is TRBJ2-4 and V is TRBV26; D ambiguous. This CDR3 contains 12 residues. Germline CDR1 and CDR2: KGHPV and FQNQEV (reference sequence). The germline V and J ends were trimmed by 1 base and 4 bases, with 3 bases remaining between them. CDR3 DNA, as far as it was read: TGTGCCAGCAGTCTGTACAAAAACACCTTGTAC. Translating gives CASSLYKNTLY. The whole CDR3 is CASSLYKNTLYF.

This clone rates as large. Gene names are mouse gene names. The DNA ends 1 residue before the CDR3 does, and the rest of the CDR3 is filled in from the germline J gene. V gene TRBV23 combines with J gene TRBJ2-3. The CDR3 length is 14 residues. The germline CDR1 and CDR2 sequences are KGHTA and FQNQQP. The CDR3 protein is CSSSQSGRAETLYF. CDR3 bases read: TGCTCCAGCAGTCAATCGGGCCGTGCAGAAACGCTGTAT.

This clone occurred a few times. Mouse gene names and germline throughout. The observed sequence ends 1 residue before the CDR3 terminus, with the missing tail filled in from the germline J gene. The J gene is TRBJ2-7, the V gene TRBV26, with D possibly TRBD1 on 6 matching bases. Trimming removed 2 bases at V and 0 bases at J, with 8 bases between. The CDR3 totals 14 residues. Germline-derived CDR1 and CDR2 are KGHPV and FQNQEV (reference sequence). CDR3 bases read: TGTGCCAGCAGTCTGGGACAGAGCTCCTATGAACAGTAC. This encodes CASSLGQSSYEQY. The complete CDR3 reads CASSLGQSSYEQYF.

Comments on this clone: Mouse gene names apply. The CDR3 is CASSRAPNTGQLYF. CDR3 bases read: TGTGCCAGCAGTCGGGCACCAAACACCGGGCAGCTCTAC. The genes are TRBV26 and TRBJ2-2, with unresolved D. Sequencing ends 1 residue short of the CDR3 end; the germline J gene provides the rest. The CDR3 has 14 amino acids. Germline lookup yields CDR1 KGHPV and CDR2 FQNQEV (reference sequence). V shed 4 bases and J shed 0 bases, with 6 bases lying between them. The variable domain in full, completed from reference TRBV26 and TRBJ2-2, reads NSKVIQTPRYLVKGQGQKAKMRCIPEKGHPVVFWYQQNKNNEFKFLINFQNQEVLQQIDMTEKRFSAECPSNSPCSLEIQSSEAGDSALYLCASSRAPNTGQLYFGEGSKLTVL.

There are a few counts of this clone. The genes and germline here are from mouse. The sequenced fragment ends 1 residue before the CDR3 boundary, so the rest is inferred from the germline J gene. The V call is TRBV3, the J call TRBJ2-7; 12 nucleotides agree with TRBD2. CDR3 length equals 14 residues. Germline CDR1 reads SNHLY; CDR2 reads FYNGKV (reference sequence). Losses at the gene ends were 4 bases for V and 6 bases for J; bases not matched to a gene: 4. The sequenced CDR3 bases are TGTGCCAGCAGCTCAGACTGGGGGGGCGCTGAACAGTAC. As protein: CASSSDWGGAEQY. In full, the CDR3 is CASSSDWGGAEQYF.

This clone was observed a single time. Gene names are the mouse ones. The CDR3 end is not reached by the read, which stops 1 residue before it; the germline J gene fills it in. The V and J genes are TRBV31 and TRBJ1-3; D remains unclear. Trimming removed 3 bases from V and 0 bases from J, with 12 bases in between. The CDR3 consists of 15 residues. Per the germline V gene, CDR1 is GKSSPN and CDR2 is SITVG. CDR3 region: CAWSLGRNSGNTLYF. The covered CDR3 bases are TGTGCCTGGAGCCTCGGCAGAAATTCTGGAAATACGCTCTAT.

Of note for this clone: The germline and genes are mouse ones. The CDR3 goes on 1 residue after the read ends, and that part is filled in from the germline J gene. V and J are TRBV26 and TRBJ2-2; D unclear. The length of the CDR3 is 14 residues. Germline CDR1 is KGHPV and CDR2 is FQNQEV (reference sequence). V lost 0 bases and J lost 2, with 4 bases in between. The sequenced part of the CDR3 DNA is TGTGCCAGCAGTCTGTCACGGAACACCGGGCAGCTCTAC. Translating gives CASSLSRNTGQLY. The entire CDR3 is CASSLSRNTGQLYF.

On this clone itself: Gene names are mouse gene names. Read data end 1 residue before the CDR3 end; the end is taken from the germline J gene. The J gene is TRBJ2-1, the V gene TRBV23; the D call of TRBD1 is as the table states it, not checked on the DNA. This CDR3 spans 14 amino acids. Germline CDR1 reads KGHTA; CDR2 reads FQNQQP. The CDR3 protein is CSSSQTGGGAEQFF. The covered CDR3 bases are TGCTCCAGCAGTCAAACAGGGGGCGGTGCTGAGCAGTTC.

Notes on this clone: The gene names here belong to mouse. The read is 1 residue too short to cover the CDR3 end, so that end is filled in from the germline J gene. The chain carries TRBV23 and TRBJ1-2. The CDR3 is 13 residues long. The germline V gene encodes CDR1 KGHTA and CDR2 FQNQQP. CDR3 DNA, as far as it was read: TGCTCCAGCAGTCAATATGCAAACTCCGACTACACC. Its translation: CSSSQYANSDYT. The CDR3 in its entirety is CSSSQYANSDYTF.

Note on this clone: An end of the junction does not agree with germline; a read error may underlie this. Germline and genes: mouse. The read finishes 1 residue shy of the CDR3 end, and the germline J gene is used to complete it. The chain uses TRBV31 and TRBJ2-5; TRBD1 matches 9 bases. The germline V gene has CDR1 GKSSPN and CDR2 SITVG. This CDR3 is 15 amino acids long. CDR3 protein: CAWGLGQGTQDTQYF. The CDR3 bases that were read are TGTGCCTGGGGTCTCGGACAGGGGACCCAAGACACCCAGTAC.